Given below is one T cell receptor (beta chain) in context. Germline V CDR1 and CDR2: SQVTM, ANQGSEA. Trimming at V came to 4 bases and at J to 5 bases, leaving 7 bases not matched to a gene. The CDR3 contains 13 residues. This sample was taken from a study of T cell responses to AZD1222 COVID-19 vaccine. The method was immunoSEQ multiplex PCR; TCRdb's version includes in-frame clones alone and lacks a portion of them. The sample lists about 99,000 clones; nearly 90% were seen once. This specimen was peripheral blood, taken on day 0 of AZD1222 vaccination. The rearrangement links TRBV29-1 to TRBJ2-5; 7 bases line up with TRBD2. The receptor's source is an adult in good health. The CDR3 is CSVAGGLGETQYF. The CDR3 nucleotides read TGCAGCGTTGCGGGGGGACTCGGGGAGACCCAGTACTTC.